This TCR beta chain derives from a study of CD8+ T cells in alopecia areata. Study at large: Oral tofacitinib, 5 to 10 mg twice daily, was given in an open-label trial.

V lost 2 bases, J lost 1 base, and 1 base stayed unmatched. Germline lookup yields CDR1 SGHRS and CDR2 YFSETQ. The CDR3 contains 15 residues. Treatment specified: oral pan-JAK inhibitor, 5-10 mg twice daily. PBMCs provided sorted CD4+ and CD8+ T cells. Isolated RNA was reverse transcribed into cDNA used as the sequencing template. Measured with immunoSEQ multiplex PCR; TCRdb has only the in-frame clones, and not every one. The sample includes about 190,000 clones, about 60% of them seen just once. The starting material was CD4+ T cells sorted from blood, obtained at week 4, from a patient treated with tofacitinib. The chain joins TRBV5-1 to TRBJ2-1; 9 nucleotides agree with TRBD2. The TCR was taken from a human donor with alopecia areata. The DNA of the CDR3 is TGCGCCAGCAGCTTTGGACTAGCGTCCTACAATGAGCAGTTCTTC. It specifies CASSFGLASYNEQFF.